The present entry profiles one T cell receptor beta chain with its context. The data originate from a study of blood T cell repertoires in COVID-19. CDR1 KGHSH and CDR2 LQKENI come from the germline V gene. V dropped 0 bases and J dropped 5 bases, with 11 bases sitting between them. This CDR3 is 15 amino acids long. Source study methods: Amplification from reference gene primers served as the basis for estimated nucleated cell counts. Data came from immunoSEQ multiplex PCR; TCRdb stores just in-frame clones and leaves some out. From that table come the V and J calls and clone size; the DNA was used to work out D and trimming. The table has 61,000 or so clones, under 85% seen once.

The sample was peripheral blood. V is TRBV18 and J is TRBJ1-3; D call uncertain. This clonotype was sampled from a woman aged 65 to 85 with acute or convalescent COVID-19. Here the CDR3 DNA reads TGTGCCAGCTCACCACCGTCCTTGGCCAGAAACACCATATATTTT. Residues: CASSPPSLARNTIYF.